The 27 T cell receptor beta chains listed next were all sequenced from one sample in a study of control samples from healthy donors and cancer patients. Libraries were prepared by immunoSEQ multiplex PCR; TCRdb keeps only in-frame clonotypes and omits some of them. The sample lists roughly 88,000 clones; approximately 93% were seen once. Source material: blood. The receptors shown here come from a woman aged 30 to 39 in good health.

The CDR3 is CASSRQLAVSYNEQFF. The CDR3 DNA sequence: TGCGCCAGCAGCCGCCAACTAGCGGTCTCCTACAATGAGCAGTTCTTC. The J gene is TRBJ2-1, the V gene TRBV4-1, with 8 bases lining up with TRBD2. This CDR3 is 16 amino acids long. CDR1 MGHRA and CDR2 YSYEKL come from the germline V gene. The V gene end was trimmed by 4 bases and the J gene end by 0 bases; junction bases not matched to a gene: 5.

The J gene is TRBJ2-5, the V gene TRBV21-1; no check of the table's D call, TRBD2, against the DNA was made. TRBV21-1 is listed as a pseudogene. This CDR3 spans 13 amino acids. CDR3 coding DNA: TGTGCCAGCAGCAAAAGGAGGTGGGAGACCCAGTACTTC. Protein sequence: CASSKRRWETQYF.

The genes are TRBV5-4 and TRBJ2-3; 8 bases fit TRBD2. J lost 0 bases, V lost 4 bases, and 7 bases had no gene match. The CDR3 length is 16 residues. Germline CDR1 SGHNT, CDR2 YYREEE (reference sequence). The CDR3 reads CASSLKLAGSTDTQYF. The CDR3 region has the DNA TGTGCCAGCAGCCTGAAGTTAGCGGGGAGCACAGATACGCAGTATTTT.

The chain recombines TRBV19 with TRBJ2-7, with TRBD2 identical over 9 bases. Germline CDR1 reads LNHDA; CDR2 reads SQIVND (reference sequence). The CDR3 spans 15 residues. After removal of 8 bases from V and 4 bases from J, the junction contained 12 bases not matched to a gene. CDR3 protein: CASAKQAGGRYEQYF. CDR3 bases: TGTGCCAGTGCTAAGCAAGCGGGAGGTAGATACGAGCAGTACTTC.

V is TRBV30 and J is TRBJ2-7, with TRBD1 matching 7 bases. The trim removed 5 bases at V and 6 bases at J, leaving 10 bases unmatched. CDR1 GTSNPN and CDR2 SVGIG come from the germline V gene (reference sequence). The CDR3 covers 13 residues. The CDR3 reads CAWGTDRFVEQYF. The CDR3 bases are TGTGCCTGGGGGACGGACAGGTTCGTCGAGCAGTACTTC.

The chain recombines TRBV18 with TRBJ2-2, with a weak D call TRBD1 (6 bases). From germline, CDR1 is KGHSH and CDR2 LQKENI. The CDR3 is 15 residues long. The V gene lost 0 bases and the J gene lost 5 bases, with 10 bases spanning the gap. The CDR3 loop reads CASSPPQGRTGELFF. CDR3 in DNA: TGTGCCAGCTCACCACCCCAGGGGCGGACCGGGGAGCTGTTTTTT.

This clone is a singleton in its sample. J is TRBJ2-3 and V is TRBV3-1 (or the pseudogene TRBV3-2); D may be TRBD1 (6 bases). V was shortened by 6 bases and J by 2 bases, with 9 bases between the two germline ends. This CDR3 is built from 13 residues. Germline values: CDR1 LGHDT, CDR2 YNNKEL (reference sequence). CDR3 sequence (DNA): TGTGCCAGCAGAGGACAGATCACAGATACGCAGTATTTT. Amino acids: CASRGQITDTQYF.

The gene calls are TRBV4-1 and TRBJ2-1; 10 nucleotides match TRBD1. Germline lookup yields CDR1 MGHRA and CDR2 YSYEKL. The J segment lost 3 bases and the V segment lost 4 bases, leaving 3 bases of the junction unmatched. This CDR3 comprises 15 residues. CDR3 nucleotide sequence: TGCGCCAGCAGCCCCGGGACAGGGGTCTACAATGAGCAGTTCTTC. Residues: CASSPGTGVYNEQFF.

The chain combines TRBV14 with TRBJ2-1, with D perhaps matching TRBD1 or TRBD2 (6 bases each). CDR1 is SGHDN and CDR2 is FVKESK in the germline V gene. The CDR3 loop spans 17 amino acids. Between the trimmed V and J ends, which lost 2 bases and 4 bases, there was a span of 18 bases. As DNA, the CDR3 is TGTGCCAGCAGCCAACAGGGGCCCGGGAGCCAGTACAATGAGCAGTTCTTC. Encoded protein: CASSQQGPGSQYNEQFF.

The J gene is TRBJ2-1, the V gene TRBV2; D gene uncertain. The CDR3 totals 13 residues. Germline CDR1 SNHLY, CDR2 FYNNEI. Trimming stripped 5 bases from V and 6 bases from J, with 11 bases between. CDR3 nucleotide sequence: TGTGCCAGCAGTAACTTAGGTGGCAATGAGCAGTTCTTC. This encodes CASSNLGGNEQFF.

The table lists this clone with a count of one. The CDR3 region is CASSPWVIRGLTEAFF. CDR3 DNA sequence: TGTGCCAGCAGCCCGTGGGTGATCCGAGGATTGACTGAAGCTTTCTTT. The V and J genes are TRBV11-3 and TRBJ1-1; no clear D gene. CDR3 length: 16 residues. The germline gives CDR1 SGHNT, CDR2 YENEEA. Deletions cut 5 bases from V and 5 bases from J, with 21 bases between.

The J gene is TRBJ1-2, the V gene TRBV29-1; maybe TRBD1 (5 bases). Deletions cut 8 bases from V and 3 bases from J, with 19 bases between. Germline V gene lookup returns CDR1 SQVTM and CDR2 ANQGSEA. The CDR3 is 14 amino acids. The CDR3 DNA reads as TGCAGCCCTGGATGGGCGGGGGGGGACTATGGCTACACCTTC. Amino acid sequence: CSPGWAGGDYGYTF.

The J gene is TRBJ1-3, the V gene TRBV10-2; D might be TRBD1 (5 bases). CDR1 is WSHSY, CDR2 SAAADI, per germline. The V gene lost 6 bases and the J gene lost 3 bases, with 12 bases spanning the gap. The CDR3 has 14 residues. CDR3 loop: CASSRGLDGNTIYF. The CDR3 nucleotides are TGCGCCAGCAGCCGGGGCTTAGATGGAAACACCATATATTTT.

V usage is TRBV9 and J usage is TRBJ1-2; tentatively, D is TRBD1 (5 bases). The germline gives CDR1 SGDLS, CDR2 YYNGEE. Deletions cut 7 bases from V and 4 bases from J, with 26 bases between. The CDR3 has 17 amino acids. CDR3 region: CASSTGTLPFGGYGYTF. The CDR3 DNA sequence: TGTGCCAGCTCTACCGGGACTCTCCCCTTTGGTGGCTATGGCTACACCTTC.

The J gene is TRBJ2-3, the V gene TRBV5-4; D remains ambiguous. V lost 2 bases to trimming and J lost 0 bases, with 4 bases between them. CDR3 length equals 13 residues. Germline CDR1 reads SGHNT; CDR2 reads YYREEE (reference sequence). The CDR3 protein is CASSLGSTDTQYF. CDR3 bases: TGTGCCAGCAGCTTAGGCAGCACAGATACGCAGTATTTT.

This chain uses TRBV5-1 with TRBJ2-3; 9 nucleotides agree with TRBD2. The CDR3 has 15 amino acids. Germline values: CDR1 SGHRS, CDR2 YFSETQ. The V and J ends lost 1 base and 0 bases, in that order; junction bases with no gene match: 0. CDR3 sequence (DNA): TGCGCCAGCAGCTTGAGCGGGGGGAGCACAGATACGCAGTATTTT. Encoded protein: CASSLSGGSTDTQYF.

This chain connects TRBV6-6 to TRBJ2-1; TRBD2 agrees at 9 bases. The CDR3 covers 16 residues. V gave up 6 bases and J gave up 4 bases; unmatched junction bases: 10. Germline V gene data show CDR1 as MNHNY and CDR2 as SVGAGI (reference sequence). The CDR3: CASRSHSGSEYNEQFF. The CDR3 DNA follows: TGTGCCAGCAGATCCCATAGCGGGAGCGAATACAATGAGCAGTTCTTC.

V is TRBV3-1 (or the pseudogene TRBV3-2) and J is TRBJ1-1; weak D call: TRBD1 (6 bases). This CDR3 contains 13 residues. V was clipped by 4 bases and J by 7 bases, with 13 bases between them. Germline CDR1 reads LGHDT; CDR2 reads YNNKEL (reference sequence). The chain's CDR3 is CASSLRGPGEAFF. CDR3 DNA: TGTGCCAGCAGCCTCAGGGGTCCCGGTGAAGCTTTCTTT.

V is TRBV4-1 and J is TRBJ2-1; 8 nucleotides agree with TRBD2. There are 19 residues in the CDR3. J gave up 0 bases and V 4 bases, and 14 bases lay outside the gene matches. In germline, CDR1 is MGHRA, CDR2 YSYEKL. The CDR3 DNA sequence: TGCGCCAGCAGCCCCAGAACCACACCCAGCGGGAGCTCCTACAATGAGCAGTTCTTC. This gives the protein CASSPRTTPSGSSYNEQFF.

This chain joins TRBV4-1 and TRBJ2-2; D not resolved. V dropped 4 bases and J dropped 0 bases, with 9 bases sitting between them. The germline CDR1 and CDR2 sequences are MGHRA and YSYEKL. The CDR3 covers 15 residues. Written as DNA, the CDR3 is TGCGCCAGCAGCCCGTCAGGTTCGAACACCGGGGAGCTGTTTTTT. Its protein is CASSPSGSNTGELFF.

This clone was picked up one time. The gene calls are TRBV5-4 and TRBJ1-3, with 8 bases aligning to TRBD1. Germline lookup yields CDR1 SGHNT and CDR2 YYREEE (reference sequence). The CDR3 length is 15 residues. Germline trimming cut 4 bases from V and 0 bases from J; bases unmatched to any gene: 3. This chain's CDR3 is CASSKTGVSGNTIYF. The CDR3 DNA sequence: TGTGCCAGCAGCAAGACAGGGGTCTCTGGAAACACCATATATTTT.

The V call is TRBV7-9, the J call TRBJ1-1; D not certain. This CDR3 is 13 amino acids long. V was clipped by 6 bases and J by 1 base, with 9 bases between them. Germline V gene lookup returns CDR1 SEHNR and CDR2 FQNEAQ (reference sequence). The CDR3 protein is CASRGLGNTEAFF. The CDR3, as DNA: TGTGCCAGCAGAGGACTGGGGAACACTGAAGCTTTCTTT.

V and J are TRBV30 and TRBJ2-3, with D perhaps being TRBD1 or TRBD2 (7 bases each). Trimming left V 8 bases short and J 12 bases short, with 30 bases between. Germline V gene lookup returns CDR1 GTSNPN and CDR2 SVGIG (reference sequence). The CDR3 sequence is 15 residues long. The CDR3 coding sequence is TGTGCCCTCCCCGGGGGGACAAACGTCAGGGGGTCTCAGTATTTT. Translation: CALPGGTNVRGSQYF.

The chain combines TRBV5-6 with TRBJ1-5; unclear D gene. The CDR3 loop spans 16 amino acids. The ends were cut back, 0 bases at V and 4 bases at J, with 14 bases in the middle. The germline gives CDR1 SGHDT, CDR2 YYEEEE. DNA of the CDR3: TGTGCCAGCAGCTTGGGTGGGGTGGCGTTGAATCAGCCCCAGCATTTT. Protein sequence: CASSLGGVALNQPQHF. Looking up the rest from reference TRBV5-6 and TRBJ1-5 gives the full variable domain: DAGVTQSPTHLIKTRGQQVTLRCSPKSGHDTVSWYQQALGQGPQFIFQYYEEEERQRGNFPDRFSGHQFPNYSSELNVNALLLGDSALYLCASSLGGVALNQPQHFGDGTRLSIL.

This chain links TRBV5-5 with TRBJ2-2; D gene unclear. Trimming pared 4 bases from V and 5 bases from J, leaving 21 bases between. Germline CDR1 reads SGHKS; CDR2 reads YYEKEE (reference sequence). The CDR3 spans 17 residues. As DNA, the CDR3 is TGTGCCAGCAGCCCAGCCTGGATTGGGTATGGAACCGGGGAGCTGTTTTTT. Protein sequence: CASSPAWIGYGTGELFF.

The chain links TRBV6-2 or TRBV6-3 to TRBJ2-5; D gene ambiguous. V was cut by 4 bases and J by 0 bases, with 6 bases left in between. The CDR3 loop spans 13 amino acids. Germline CDR1 reads MNHEY; CDR2 reads SVGEGT. CDR3 sequence reads: CASSSRHQETQYF. The CDR3 nucleotides read TGTGCCAGCAGTTCGCGGCACCAAGAGACCCAGTACTTC.

The V and J genes are TRBV14 and TRBJ2-7, with 8 nucleotides matching TRBD2. Germline V gene sequence: CDR1 SGHDN, CDR2 FVKESK. The CDR3 totals 16 residues. The ends lost 4 bases at V and 0 bases at J; junction bases unmatched: 8. CDR3 DNA: TGTGCCAGCAGCCGGGCTAGCGGGTTTAGCTCCTACGAGCAGTACTTC. Amino acid sequence: CASSRASGFSSYEQYF.